This T cell receptor beta chain was observed in a study of identical twins (dated by TCRdb to 2016 to 2017). Study-level background: The study deep-sequenced TCR alpha and beta repertoires from monozygotic twins, unrelated adults of various ages and cord blood to test whether fetal clonotypes persist. To rule out contamination, the twin experiments were replicated at different times with different library preparation protocols.

This clonotype came up many times. It has no known antigen specificity. No much larger clone exists at a distance of one base, and base qualities are not known. Overall results and qualifications from the work: Invariant T cells such as MAIT and iNKT could partly confound zero-insertion analyses, though diverse VJ usage argued against this for most clonotypes. Because the same donors could not be followed over many years, the conclusions depended on cross-sectional statistical analysis. In monozygotic twins, out-of-frame TCR alpha sharing was systematically underestimated by recombination models, although the models agreed with sharing between unrelated individuals. Out-of-frame TCR alpha sequences shared between twins showed an excess of low generation-probability sequences compared with coincidental sharing between unrelated individuals. In beta out-of-frame sequences, excess twin sharing was weaker, because having fewer shared sequences lowered the signal-to-noise ratio. Fewer insertions were carried by abundant cord blood beta clonotypes; a weaker similar trend was observed in young adult naive repertoires, while no such trend was observed in memory repertoires.

Every donor was a healthy Caucasian. Three pairs of female monozygotic twins, all aged about 18 to 30 years, made up the twin cohort. Positive isolation kits from Invitrogen were used to isolate the CD4+ and CD8+ T cell populations. Receptors were amplified or captured by 5' RACE. Sequenced using an Illumina HiSeq 2000. A universal primer binding site was added through template switching, and the final cDNA carried a unique molecular identifier so that TCR cDNA molecules could be counted accurately. Specific primers in the conserved constant-segment region were used to synthesize first-strand cDNA for TCR alpha and beta chains. To control for contamination, every cDNA library carried two barcodes: a SMART-Mk sample barcode plus Illumina barcodes. TruSeq adapter sequences and Illumina sample barcodes were added in two successive PCR steps. The Illumina HiSeq platform was used with custom primers to sequence TCR alpha and beta cDNA libraries. Under the source paper's analysis protocol: Unique molecular identifiers were extracted from raw reads with MiGEC, and CDR3 positions were determined with MiXCR. Recombination models were inferred per individual with the repgenHMM and IGoR tools using an EM algorithm. The analysis of shared clonotypes was done with the tcR package in R, with sharing normalized by the product of cloneset sizes. To study raw recombination free of thymic and clonal selection effects, out-of-frame nonproductive sequences were analyzed. TCRdb reprocessed the public reads (quality trimming at Q25 with fastp, clone calling with MiXCR) and kept in-frame beta chains. One record per CDR3 amino acid sequence lists the most common genes and DNA. The V and J calls were not made by the authors but by TCRdb's processing. This sample is represented by about 460,000 distinct CDR3 sequences; 14% of them were singletons. The ten largest clones take up more than 0.5% of the sample.

This sample was shared with a second study, whose subject was yellow fever vaccine responses in identical twins. As that second study puts it: The T cell response to vaccination in identical twins was reported by the authors to appear partly convergent and partly personalized. The study precisely tracked vaccine-responding T cell clones in identical twins.

Sequencing was carried out using CD4+ T cells sorted from blood. The receptor comes from a woman under 30 in good health.

The DNA reads TGTGCCAGCAGACTAGCGGGACCTAACACCGGGGAGCTGTTTTTT. Its protein reads: CASRLAGPNTGELFF. This chain joins TRBV7-2 to TRBJ2-2; 10 middle bases align to TRBD2. The germline V gene sets CDR1 to SGHTA and CDR2 to FQGNSA. The CDR3 starts with the cysteine, ends with the phenylalanine, and has 15 residues. This entry keeps only the CDR3 DNA: 45 bases, framed from base 1. Trimmed from V: 6 bases; trimmed from J: 2 bases; junction bases lacking a gene match: 3.